Sequencing of this TCR beta chain was carried out in a study of Graves' ophthalmopathy and Graves' hyperthyroidism. Study outcomes and limitations: Using a 13-signature model, the authors split ophthalmopathy from stable hyperthyroidism, with around 89% sensitivity and around 76% specificity. Blood was where most expanded thyroid clonotypes above 0.001 frequency also turned up.

Ineligible for inclusion were patients with other autoimmune diseases, uncontrolled infections, pregnancy or lactation. Diagnosis used clinical symptoms, serum thyroxine, TRAb, thyroid ultrasound and orbital computed tomography. Amplified TCR beta CDR3 regions were obtained using RNA transcripts as template. First-round RT-PCR employed HTBI primers, with a second-round multiplex PCR after it. Using its own MiXCR run on the multiplex PCR reads, TCRdb lists one record per CDR3 protein. Of approximately 540,000 distinct CDR3 sequences listed, under 40% are singletons. The V gene lost 3 bases and the J gene lost 3 bases, with 8 bases spanning the gap. The CDR3 totals 13 residues. Per germline, CDR1 SEHNR and CDR2 FQNEAQ (reference sequence). Remarks on this clonotype: Its antigen remains unknown.

The V gene is TRBV7-9, the J gene TRBJ1-1, with D perhaps matching TRBD1 (6 bases). This receptor was identified in an adult man with Graves' hyperthyroidism. The sequenced material came from peripheral blood or thyroid tissue (not recorded which). This CDR3 is CASSFEGDTEAFF. CDR3 nucleotides: TGTGCCAGCAGCTTTGAGGGGGACACTGAAGCTTTCTTT.